Listed below are T cell receptor beta chains from one sample, sequenced in a study of T-cell memory formation after mild COVID-19. Each CDR3 protein is one row after TCRdb ran MiXCR on the 5' RACE reads. The data hold around 180,000 distinct CDR3 sequences, with under 20% observed a single time. What was sequenced was PBMCs or a T cell subset sorted from them (not recorded which). Source of these receptors: a man aged 18 to 35 who had mild COVID-19 (a few samples of this study predate the infection). Cell type and time point are not known. Each CDR3 is given with its conserved first and last residue. D genes are given only for firm matches. Some rows mark clone size as missing; the rest say once, few, many or name a class of expanded clone.

j_call d_call v_call clone_size cdr3_aa cdr3_nt
TRBJ1-4 NA TRBV4-3 few CASSQLKRTNEKLFF TGCGCCAGCAGCCAATTGAAGCGGACTAATGAAAAACTGTTTTTT
TRBJ1-5 NA TRBV7-2 NA CASSSRYYSNQPQHF TGTGCCAGCAGCTCACGATACTATAGCAATCAGCCCCAGCATTTT
TRBJ2-3 NA TRBV14 few CASSPGITQYF TGTGCCAGCAGCCCCGGGATTACGCAGTATTTT
TRBJ1-1 NA TRBV7-9 NA CASSPLGQGITEAFF TGTGCCAGCAGCCCCCTTGGCCAGGGAATCACTGAAGCTTTCTTT
TRBJ1-5 TRBD1 TRBV7-9 NA CASSLGQASIQPQHF TGTGCCAGCAGTCTGGGACAGGCGTCGATCCAGCCCCAGCATTTT
TRBJ1-1 NA TRBV7-2 NA CASSFRLGATEAFF TGTGCCAGCAGCTTCCGTTTGGGGGCGACTGAAGCTTTCTTT
TRBJ2-7 TRBD1 TRBV6-5 NA CASSYFGTGGDEQYF TGTGCCAGCAGTTACTTTGGGACAGGGGGCGACGAGCAGTACTTC
TRBJ2-2 NA TRBV4-1 NA CASSQLRDGELFF TGCGCCAGCAGCCAGCTCCGGGACGGGGAGCTGTTTTTT
TRBJ2-2 TRBD2 TRBV3-1 many CASSRGGATDTGELFF TGTGCCAGCAGCCGCGGGGGGGCCACGGACACCGGGGAGCTGTTTTTT
TRBJ1-4 NA TRBV18 few CASSPFTEKLFF TGTGCCAGCTCACCCTTTACGGAAAAACTGTTTTTT
TRBJ2-5 NA TRBV7-2 many CASSARTTKYQETQYF TGTGCCAGCAGCGCCAGGACTACGAAGTACCAAGAGACCCAGTACTTC
TRBJ2-2 NA TRBV6-5 many CASSYGWGGPTGELFF TGTGCCAGCAGTTACGGTTGGGGGGGGCCCACCGGGGAGCTGTTTTTT
TRBJ2-5 NA TRBV15 many CATSRVPQGRETQYF TGTGCCACCAGCAGAGTACCCCAAGGACGGGAGACCCAGTACTTC
TRBJ1-5 TRBD1 TRBV5-1 NA CASSSQGEGQPQHF TGCGCCAGCAGTTCGCAGGGGGAAGGACAGCCCCAGCATTTT
TRBJ2-5 TRBD1 TRBV24-1 NA CATSDDRGAGETQYF TGTGCCACCAGTGATGACAGGGGAGCTGGAGAGACCCAGTACTTC
TRBJ2-7 NA TRBV12-3/TRBV12-4 few CASSLRGGAYEQYF TGTGCCAGCAGTTTGAGGGGAGGAGCCTACGAGCAGTACTTC
TRBJ2-5 NA TRBV5-5 many CASTLVVEETQYF TGTGCCAGCACCCTCGTAGTTGAAGAGACCCAGTACTTC
TRBJ2-2 NA TRBV2 NA CASSELRAPNTGELFF TGTGCCAGCAGTGAATTGCGGGCGCCGAACACCGGGGAGCTGTTTTTT
TRBJ2-5 NA TRBV7-2 NA CASSFNTGPQETQYF TGTGCCAGCAGCTTCAACACGGGGCCCCAAGAGACCCAGTACTTC
TRBJ1-1 TRBD1 TRBV7-2 NA CASSFRDRRTEAFF TGTGCCAGCAGCTTCCGGGACAGACGCACTGAAGCTTTCTTT
TRBJ2-5 NA TRBV7-2 few CASSSNGIPQETQYF TGTGCCAGCAGCTCCAACGGGATTCCCCAAGAGACCCAGTACTTC
TRBJ1-5 TRBD1 TRBV6-5 few CASRETGGSPNQPQHF TGTGCCAGCAGAGAGACAGGGGGAAGCCCTAATCAGCCCCAGCATTTT
TRBJ2-5 NA TRBV30 NA CAWRSLETQYF TGTGCCTGGAGAAGTCTCGAGACCCAGTACTTC
TRBJ1-1 NA TRBV29-1 NA CSDKPGAFF TGCAGCGACAAACCGGGGGCTTTCTTT
TRBJ2-3 TRBD1 TRBV20-1 few CSARDREWYRDTQYF TGCAGTGCTAGGGACAGGGAATGGTATAGAGATACGCAGTATTTT
TRBJ2-1 TRBD2 TRBV7-2 few CASSPVGGANNEQFF TGTGCCAGCAGCCCTGTCGGGGGGGCTAACAATGAGCAGTTCTTC
TRBJ2-1 TRBD1 TRBV11-3 NA CASSSFSGQGFNEQFF TGTGCCAGCAGCTCATTCTCGGGACAGGGTTTTAATGAGCAGTTCTTC
TRBJ1-4 NA TRBV5-1 NA CASSPDREKLFF TGCGCCAGCAGCCCGGACCGGGAAAAACTGTTTTTT
TRBJ1-4 NA TRBV6-1 NA CASREGEKLFF TGTGCCAGCAGGGAAGGCGAAAAACTGTTTTTT
TRBJ1-1 NA TRBV27 NA CASSFRGQNTEAFF TGTGCCAGCAGTTTTCGGGGGCAGAACACTGAAGCTTTCTTT
TRBJ1-4 TRBD1 TRBV7-2 NA CASSTRTGIEKLFF TGTGCCAGCAGCACGAGGACAGGCATCGAAAAACTGTTTTTT
TRBJ2-2 NA TRBV7-9 few CASSPRTRELFF TGTGCCAGCAGCCCTAGGACTCGGGAGCTGTTTTTT
TRBJ1-1 TRBD1 TRBV5-1 few CASSPGQGLGIGTEAFF TGCGCCAGCAGTCCGGGACAGGGATTGGGGATTGGAACTGAAGCTTTCTTT
TRBJ1-1 NA TRBV4-1 NA CASSLNTGVNTEAFF TGCGCCAGCAGCCTTAACACCGGGGTGAACACTGAAGCTTTCTTT
TRBJ2-2 TRBD1 TRBV5-1 NA CASSARTGPGELFF TGCGCCAGCAGCGCGCGGACAGGGCCCGGGGAGCTGTTTTTT
TRBJ1-6 TRBD1 TRBV7-6 many CASSLGTANSPLHF TGTGCCAGCAGCCTAGGGACAGCGAATTCACCCCTCCACTTT
TRBJ2-5 TRBD2 TRBV5-1 few CASRISGAQRETQYF TGCGCCAGCAGGATTAGCGGGGCCCAGAGAGAGACCCAGTACTTC
TRBJ2-5 TRBD1 TRBV12-3/TRBV12-4 NA CASCPEGAEETQYF TGTGCCAGTTGCCCCGAGGGGGCTGAGGAGACCCAGTACTTC
TRBJ2-2 NA TRBV11-2 many CASSPRLNTGELFF TGTGCCAGCAGCCCGCGACTAAACACCGGGGAGCTGTTTTTT